A single sample gave rise to the 21 T cell receptor beta chains below, sequenced in a study of CD8 T cells in ankylosing spondylitis listed by TCRdb under 2017. Receptor amplification or capture employed 5' RACE. The run used an Illumina HiSeq 2500. The raw public reads went through TCRdb reprocessing: fastp at Q25, MiXCR clone calling, in-frame beta chains kept. Records with the same CDR3 protein are collapsed into one entry carrying the most frequent genes and DNA. The sample table shows 40,000 or so distinct CDR3 sequences, and approximately 10% are seen once. Around 16% of the sample lies in the top ten. The sample comprised blood, either unsorted or a sorted T cell fraction (not recorded which). These TCRs come from a male donor with ankylosing spondylitis or in good health (not recorded which).

This clonotype was detected many times. The CDR3 region is CAASTSGDTDTQYF. CDR3 DNA sequence: TGTGCCGCCTCGACTAGCGGGGACACAGATACGCAGTATTTT. This chain joins TRBV10-3 and TRBJ2-3; 11 bases match TRBD2. Germline CDR1 reads ENHRY; CDR2 reads SYGVKD. This CDR3 comprises 14 residues. J gave up 2 bases and V 11 bases, and 6 bases lay outside the gene matches.

The CDR3 here is CASSFWAGELFF. Written as DNA, the CDR3 is TGTGCCAGCAGCTTTTGGGCCGGGGAGCTGTTTTTT. The chain carries TRBV5-4 and TRBJ2-2; D uncertain. V lost 2 bases and J lost 6, with 5 bases in between. The CDR3 is 12 amino acids. Germline V lookup: CDR1 SGHNT, CDR2 YYREEE (reference sequence).

Ten or more counts support this clonotype. This rearrangement joins TRBV18 to TRBJ2-7; 7 bases agree with TRBD2. Trimming took 5 bases from V and 3 from J; bases not matched to a gene: 10. The CDR3 is made up of 15 amino acids. CDR1 and CDR2 (germline): KGHSH, LQKENI. CDR3 DNA: TGTGCCAGCTCATCCGGGGTAGCGGGTCGCTACGAGCAGTACTTC. Translating gives CASSSGVAGRYEQYF.

This clonotype was observed a few times. The chain has TRBV7-9 and TRBJ2-3, with a possible D match to TRBD2 (6 bases). Germline loops: CDR1 SEHNR, CDR2 FQNEAQ (reference sequence). The CDR3 spans 15 residues. V lost 5 bases, J lost 2 bases, and 14 bases lay in between. CDR3 amino acids: CASSPTGLPTDTQYF. In DNA, the CDR3 is TGTGCCAGCAGCCCTACAGGACTACCCACAGATACGCAGTATTTT. The complete variable domain, with remaining parts taken from reference TRBV7-9 and TRBJ2-3, reads DTGVSQNPRHKITKRGQNVTFRCDPISEHNRLYWYRQTLGQGPEFLTYFQNEAQLEKSRLLSDRFSAERPKGSFSTLEIQRTEQGDSAMYLCASSPTGLPTDTQYFGPGTRLTVL.

There are many counts of this clonotype. This sequence joins TRBV29-1 and TRBJ2-1, with 12 bases lining up with TRBD2. The ends lost 4 bases at V and 15 bases at J; junction bases unmatched: 4. The CDR3 consists of 11 residues. Germline V CDR1 and CDR2: SQVTM, ANQGSEA. The CDR3 nucleotides read TGCAGCGTTGGGACTAGCGGGATAAGGTTCTTC. Amino acids: CSVGTSGIRFF.

This clonotype occurred many times. This chain joins TRBV5-1 and TRBJ1-3, with D tentatively TRBD1 (6 bases). The germline CDR1 and CDR2 sequences are SGHRS and YFSETQ. This CDR3 is built from 17 residues. Trimming stripped 0 bases from V and 0 bases from J, with 13 bases between. DNA of the CDR3: TGCGCCAGCAGCTTGGGTCCAGGGGCCAGCTCTGGAAACACCATATATTTT. Amino acid sequence: CASSLGPGASSGNTIYF.

V usage is TRBV20-1 and J usage is TRBJ2-7; 7 nucleotides align to TRBD2. V dropped 3 bases and J dropped 3; count of bases not matched to a gene: 11. The CDR3 spans 15 residues. The V gene's germline CDR1 is DFQATT and CDR2 SNEGSKA (reference sequence). The CDR3 DNA reads as TGCAGTGCTAGTCGGGGGGAGGCCCCTCTCTACGAGCAGTACTTC. It encodes CSASRGEAPLYEQYF.

The chain combines TRBV4-1 with TRBJ2-5, with D perhaps matching TRBD1 (6 bases). This CDR3 region has 13 residues. Germline values: CDR1 MGHRA, CDR2 YSYEKL. The ends were cut back, 3 bases at V and 4 bases at J, with 9 bases in the middle. The CDR3 coding sequence is TGCGCCAGCAGCCAGCGAGGGGGAGAGACCCAGTACTTC. Its protein product is CASSQRGGETQYF.

This clonotype was counted many times. This rearrangement joins TRBV18 to TRBJ2-7; D not certain. Germline CDR1 KGHSH, CDR2 LQKENI. V was pared by 4 bases and J by 3 bases, with 19 bases between. This CDR3 spans 16 amino acids. The CDR3 DNA follows: TGTGCCAGCTCACTCCCCTCACACACTACCCTCTACGAGCAGTACTTC. This translates into CASSLPSHTTLYEQYF. The variable domain in full, completed from reference TRBV18 and TRBJ2-7, reads NAGVMQNPRHLVRRRGQEARLRCSPMKGHSHVYWYRQLPEEGLKFMVYLQKENIIDESGMPKERFSAEFPKEGPSILRIQQVVRGDSAAYFCASSLPSHTTLYEQYFGPGTRLTVT.

This chain links TRBV7-3 with TRBJ2-2; 8 bases line up with TRBD2. Germline loops: CDR1 SGHTA, CDR2 FQGTGA. V lost 5 bases and J lost 0; bases outside the gene matches: 8. The CDR3 extends over 17 amino acids. The CDR3 loop reads CASSRTGGRTNTGELFF. The CDR3 DNA is TGTGCCAGCAGCAGGACTGGCGGGAGGACGAACACCGGGGAGCTGTTTTTT.

This clonotype showed up many times. The chain uses TRBV4-2 and TRBJ2-7; TRBD2 agrees at 8 bases. V gave up 0 bases and J gave up 5 bases; unmatched junction bases: 9. CDR3 length: 16 amino acids. Germline lookup yields CDR1 LGHNA and CDR2 YNFKEQ. CDR3: CASSQEAGGAMDEQYF. Written as DNA, the CDR3 is TGTGCCAGCAGCCAAGAGGCGGGAGGAGCTATGGACGAGCAGTACTTC.

Many counts were recorded for this clonotype. V and J are TRBV12-3 or TRBV12-4 and TRBJ1-5; a possible D gene is TRBD1 (5 bases). Trimming stripped 6 bases from V and 6 bases from J, with 18 bases between. CDR3 length: 15 amino acids. In nucleotides, the CDR3 is TGTGCCAGCAGCCTGGGGCTTGGGGTGGGTCAGCCCCAGCATTTT. Encoded protein: CASSLGLGVGQPQHF.

This clonotype was detected ten times or more. The V call is TRBV15, the J call TRBJ1-1; 8 nucleotides agree with TRBD1. CDR1 and CDR2 from the germline V gene are LNHNV and YYDKDF (reference sequence). This CDR3 contains 15 residues. J was trimmed by 6 bases and V by 3 bases; bases with no gene match: 9. DNA for the CDR3: TGTGCCACCAGCAGGGGACCACAGGGGGGGCCTGAAGCTTTCTTT. Protein: CATSRGPQGGPEAFF.

This clonotype is medium-sized by share. The chain couples TRBV27 to TRBJ1-1; D is undetermined. CDR3 length: 13 residues. In germline, CDR1 is MNHEY, CDR2 SMNVEV (reference sequence). The ends were cut back, 8 bases at V and 1 base at J, with 11 bases in the middle. The CDR3 here is CASATHWNTEAFF. CDR3 in DNA: TGTGCCAGCGCTACCCACTGGAACACTGAAGCTTTCTTT.

This clonotype was recorded at least ten times. V and J are TRBV9 and TRBJ2-1; 10 bases map to TRBD1. The CDR3 is 16 amino acids. Germline V gene data show CDR1 as SGDLS and CDR2 as YYNGEE. With V trimmed by 0 bases and J by 6 bases, 6 bases remained unmatched. As DNA, the CDR3 is TGTGCCAGCAGCGTAGCTGGGGGACAGGGGCTCAATGAGCAGTTCTTC. Its translation is CASSVAGGQGLNEQFF.

V and J are TRBV19 and TRBJ2-1; tentatively, D is TRBD1 or TRBD2 (6 bases each). Trimming cost V 3 bases and J 6 bases, with 15 bases left between them. This CDR3 has 15 residues. CDR1 is LNHDA and CDR2 is SQIVND in the germline V gene (reference sequence). CDR3 in DNA: TGTGCCAGTAGTATCGGGGGACAACCGGGCAATGAGCAGTTCTTC. Its protein product is CASSIGGQPGNEQFF.

The chain links TRBV18 to TRBJ2-4, with TRBD2 matching over 13 bases. The CDR3 totals 18 residues. Trimming cost V 3 bases and J 1 base; bases outside gene matches: 6. Germline CDR1 and CDR2: KGHSH and LQKENI. The CDR3 DNA sequence: TGTGCCAGCTCACCGTGGACTAGCGGGAGTACGGCCAAAAACATTCAGTACTTC. It encodes CASSPWTSGSTAKNIQYF.

Ten or more counts support this clonotype. J is TRBJ2-7 and V is TRBV5-6, with TRBD1 as a possible D gene (6 bases). V was pared by 3 bases and J by 1 base, with 8 bases between. There are 13 residues in the CDR3. Germline V gives CDR1 SGHDT, CDR2 YYEEEE. The CDR3 spells CASSYGQSYEQYF. The CDR3 coding sequence is TGTGCCAGCAGCTATGGACAGTCCTACGAGCAGTACTTC.

In this sample, this clonotype turned up many times. The V and J genes are TRBV11-1 and TRBJ2-1; 14 bases are a match to TRBD2. Germline CDR1 and CDR2: SGHAT and FQDESV (reference sequence). V lost 5 bases, J lost 0 bases, and 6 bases stayed unmatched. CDR3 length: 18 residues. The DNA for the CDR3 is TGTGCCAGCAGCGCCAGACTAGCGGGAGGGAGCTCCTACAATGAGCAGTTCTTC. Protein sequence: CASSARLAGGSSYNEQFF.

This clonotype was seen repeatedly, ten times or more. The chain is built from TRBV12-3 or TRBV12-4 and TRBJ2-5; 8 bases fit TRBD2. V lost 5 bases, J lost 2 bases, and 7 bases stayed unmatched. This CDR3 has 15 residues. CDR3 bases: TGTGCCAGCAGTCCCGGGACTAGATGGCAAGAGACCCAGTACTTC. This codes for CASSPGTRWQETQYF.

This clonotype was seen only a few times. The V call is TRBV6-1, the J call TRBJ1-3; TRBD1 agrees at 11 bases. Germline CDR1 MNHNS, CDR2 SASEGT. V was clipped by 5 bases and J by 3 bases; unmatched bases: 6. The CDR3 loop spans 16 amino acids. The CDR3 DNA follows: TGTGCCAGCAGTCGGGACAGGGGGTTTGGTGGAAACACCATATATTTT. This encodes CASSRDRGFGGNTIYF.